These T cell receptor beta chains were read from a single sample in a study of radiotherapy plus CTLA-4 blockade in lung cancer. Libraries were prepared by immunoSEQ multiplex PCR; TCRdb keeps only in-frame clonotypes and omits some of them. The profile shows about 60,000 clones, 70% to 85% of them singletons. Sequenced here: peripheral blood, sampled from a patient treated with radiotherapy plus ipilimumab. The receptors were gathered from a human donor with non-small cell lung cancer who had a partial response to radiotherapy plus ipilimumab. CDR3s leave out the opening cysteine and the closing phenylalanine or tryptophan. D genes are given only for firm matches.

D	V	length	J	CDR3
TRBD1	TRBV5-4	13	TRBJ1-1	ASSFEQGANTEAF
TRBD1	TRBV5-1	14	TRBJ1-6	ASSSRGILYNSPLH
TRBD2	TRBV11-2	13	TRBJ2-2	ASTQNSGSAGELF
TRBD1	TRBV19	13	TRBJ2-1	ASSIRQGPNNEQF
TRBD1	TRBV6-1	13	TRBJ1-4	ASSGGRDSREKLF
TRBD1	TRBV19	16	TRBJ1-1	ASSILAPSRQGSTEAF
TRBD1	TRBV5-8	11	TRBJ1-1	ASSLGTGGGAF
NA	TRBV4-3	13	TRBJ2-2	ASSQNTANTGELF
NA	TRBV9	13	TRBJ1-2	ASSNSVNSNYGYT
NA	TRBV6-6	12	TRBJ1-6	ASSPAEPKSPLH
TRBD1	TRBV18	12	TRBJ2-1	ASSPRTGQGEQF
NA	TRBV25-1	10	TRBJ1-1	ASSDRAPEAF
TRBD1	TRBV9	15	TRBJ1-6	ASSGKPTGGYNSPLH
NA	TRBV18	13	TRBJ2-5	ASSHRELSQETQY
NA	TRBV30	12	TRBJ2-3	AWSVGQHTDTQY
NA	TRBV7-9	13	TRBJ2-7	ASSRPSDRVGEQY
TRBD1	TRBV18	14	TRBJ1-1	ASSVSGTGEWTEAF
NA	TRBV19	11	TRBJ2-7	ASSIVAAGEQY
NA	TRBV5-1	12	TRBJ2-2	ASSLVSNTGELF
NA	TRBV4-1	16	TRBJ1-2	ASSQVVGPPRNSYGYT
TRBD2	TRBV11-3	14	TRBJ2-1	ASSPRTSGGYNEQF
TRBD1	TRBV6-5	12	TRBJ1-2	ASRSGQHLYGYT
TRBD1	TRBV9	15	TRBJ1-5	ASSVGSDRDGNQPQH
TRBD2	TRBV27	13	TRBJ2-1	ASRLLAGGYNEQF
NA	TRBV29-1	9	TRBJ1-1	SVGDYAEAF
TRBD1	TRBV5-8	12	TRBJ2-7	ASSYGQGRDEQY
NA	TRBV5-1	12	TRBJ2-5	ASSPGRLQETQY
TRBD1	TRBV18	11	TRBJ1-1	ASSPDRSTEAF
NA	TRBV7-2	13	TRBJ1-3	ASSPSRGAGNTIY
NA	TRBV9	13	TRBJ2-7	ASSVGGGVSYEQY
NA	TRBV5-6	13	TRBJ1-1	ASSQTRLGNTEAF
NA	TRBV19	10	TRBJ1-2	ASSIDLAGYT
NA	TRBV5-6	13	TRBJ2-3	ASSYLRVSTDTQY
NA	TRBV19	11	TRBJ2-1	ASSRTAYNEQF
NA	TRBV6-5	13	TRBJ2-3	ASSYSIRGEDTQY
NA	TRBV7-2	14	TRBJ2-3	ASSLSLSSRTDTQY
TRBD2	TRBV5-8	13	TRBJ2-7	ASSRSGAYTYEQY
NA	TRBV15	14	TRBJ2-7	ATSRVRSGESYEQY
NA	TRBV20-1	9	TRBJ1-1	SAIENTEAF
TRBD2	TRBV5-6	16	TRBJ2-5	ASSLEWRLAGGKETQY
TRBD1	TRBV20-1	9	TRBJ1-6	SARDSPPLH
NA	TRBV27	12	TRBJ1-1	ASSLQSGNTEAF
NA	TRBV7-3	15	TRBJ2-2	ASSFPTPGMSTGELF
TRBD1	TRBV19	12	TRBJ1-2	ASSAGQGYYGYT
NA	TRBV5-1	12	TRBJ2-3	ASSGRDITDTQY
NA	TRBV5-1	12	TRBJ2-3	ASRTSGYTDTQY
NA	TRBV6-1	9	TRBJ1-5	ASSVDQPQH
NA	TRBV6-1	14	TRBJ2-3	ASSELTGTSTDTQY
NA	TRBV5-1	13	TRBJ2-7	ASGRGERFPYEQY
TRBD1	TRBV7-8	12	TRBJ1-6	ASSPDRMGSPLH
NA	TRBV5-1	12	TRBJ1-2	ASSLGRVDYGYT
NA	TRBV11-2	12	TRBJ2-2	ASSLRGGTGELF
NA	TRBV5-1	13	TRBJ1-2	ASSLVADSVYGYT
TRBD2	TRBV10-2	12	TRBJ2-1	ASRGTSGNNEQF
NA	TRBV6-1	11	TRBJ2-3	ATLDSFTDTQY
NA	TRBV5-1	11	TRBJ2-5	ASAGSGWETQY
NA	TRBV5-6	12	TRBJ1-3	ASSLGGAGNTIY